This T cell receptor (beta chain) was identified in a study of T cells in Graves' hyperthyroidism and ophthalmopathy. Between the trimmed V and J ends, which lost 6 bases and 2 bases, there was a span of 11 bases. There are 14 residues in the CDR3. The TCR beta CDR3 regions underwent amplification using RNA transcripts as the source. A first-round RT-PCR of the TCR CDR3 used the HTBI primer set. In TCRdb, the multiplex PCR reads were re-called with MiXCR into one record per CDR3 protein. The top ten clones hold 34% of a sample with 350,000 to 450,000 distinct CDR3 sequences, approximately 18% of them seen once.

The clonotype was recovered from a woman aged 25-40 years with Graves' hyperthyroidism that later progressed to Graves' ophthalmopathy. This chain uses TRBV12-3 or TRBV12-4 with TRBJ1-5; D is perhaps TRBD1 (6 bases). The sequenced sample was blood. CDR3: CASRRGFGNQPQHF. In DNA form, the CDR3 reads TGTGCCAGCAGGAGGGGGTTTGGCAATCAGCCCCAGCATTTT.